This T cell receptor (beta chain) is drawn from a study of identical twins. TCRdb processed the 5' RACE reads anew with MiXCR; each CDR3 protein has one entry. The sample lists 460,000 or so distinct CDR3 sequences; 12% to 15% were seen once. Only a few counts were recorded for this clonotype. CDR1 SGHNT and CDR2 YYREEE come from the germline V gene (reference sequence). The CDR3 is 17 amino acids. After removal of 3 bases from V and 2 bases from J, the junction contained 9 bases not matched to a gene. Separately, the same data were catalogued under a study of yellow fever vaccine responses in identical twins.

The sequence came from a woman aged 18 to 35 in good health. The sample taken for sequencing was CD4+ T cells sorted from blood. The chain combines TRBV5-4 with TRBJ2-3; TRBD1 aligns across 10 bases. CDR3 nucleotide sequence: TGTGCCAGCAGCTCGCCGGGACAGGGGATATCCACAGATACGCAGTATTTT. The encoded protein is CASSSPGQGISTDTQYF.